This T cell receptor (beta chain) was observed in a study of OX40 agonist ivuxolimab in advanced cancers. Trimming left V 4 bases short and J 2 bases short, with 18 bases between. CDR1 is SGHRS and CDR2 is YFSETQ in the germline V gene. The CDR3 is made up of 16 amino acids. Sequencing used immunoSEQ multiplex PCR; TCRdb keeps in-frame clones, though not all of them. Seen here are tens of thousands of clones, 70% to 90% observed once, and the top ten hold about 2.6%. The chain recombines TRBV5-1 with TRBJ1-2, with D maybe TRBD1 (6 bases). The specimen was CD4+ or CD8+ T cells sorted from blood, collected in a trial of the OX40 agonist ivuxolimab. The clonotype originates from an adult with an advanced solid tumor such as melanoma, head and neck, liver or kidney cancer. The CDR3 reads CASSPITRGLNYGYTF. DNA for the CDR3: TGCGCCAGCAGCCCCATAACACGGGGGCTCAACTATGGCTACACCTTC.